Each of the 12 T cell receptor beta chains below was sequenced from the same sample in a study of blood T cell repertoires in COVID-19. Here immunoSEQ multiplex PCR was the method, and the copy in TCRdb shows in-frame clones only, minus some. The table records 10,000 to 11,000 clones, approximately 79% of them present only once. Sequencing was done on a sample of peripheral blood. The receptor set was obtained from a man in his 70s with active COVID-19.

V usage is TRBV28 and J usage is TRBJ2-3; 10 positions agree with TRBD2. The CDR3 is made up of 15 amino acids. With 3 bases clipped from V and 6 bases from J, the junction kept 6 bases outside the gene matches. The germline V gene has CDR1 MDHEN and CDR2 SYDVKM. The DNA of the CDR3 is TGTGCCAGCAGTTTTGAGCGGGGGGGCCGTGATACGCAGTATTTT. Translating it yields CASSFERGGRDTQYF.

This chain connects TRBV4-3 to TRBJ1-2; D gene unclear. The CDR3 sequence is 15 residues long. Germline values: CDR1 LGHNA, CDR2 YSLEER. V was shortened by 0 bases and J by 4 bases, with 12 bases between the two germline ends. CDR3 DNA sequence: TGCGCCAGCAGCCAAGAAGGAGGACGGACCTATGGCTACACCTTC. Protein sequence: CASSQEGGRTYGYTF.

DNA for the CDR3: TGCGCCAGCAGCTTGGAGGTAGAGGCCAACTATGGCTACACCTTC. Encoded protein: CASSLEVEANYGYTF. The rearrangement joins TRBV5-1 to TRBJ1-2, with D unclear. CDR1 is SGHRS, CDR2 YFSETQ, per germline. V lost 0 bases and J lost 2, with 11 bases in between. The CDR3 loop spans 15 amino acids.

The chain recombines TRBV2 with TRBJ1-2, with D possibly TRBD1 on 6 matching bases. V gave up 6 bases and J gave up 2 bases, with 13 bases separating them. CDR3 length: 14 amino acids. From germline, CDR1 is SNHLY and CDR2 FYNNEI. In DNA, the CDR3 is TGTGCCAGCAGGCCGCCCAGGGGAAACTATGGCTACACCTTC. Amino acids: CASRPPRGNYGYTF.

This clone occurred a few times. V and J are TRBV6-5 and TRBJ2-2, with 7 bases lining up with TRBD1. Trimming at V came to 2 bases and at J to 5 bases, leaving 8 bases not matched to a gene. The length of the CDR3 is 16 residues. Looked up from germline, CDR1 is MNHEY and CDR2 is SVGAGI. In DNA form, the CDR3 reads TGTGCCAGCAGTTACGGAGACAGGGAAAAGACCGGGGAGCTGTTTTTT. It translates to CASSYGDREKTGELFF.

The chain combines TRBV4-3 with TRBJ2-5; 12 bases are a match to TRBD2. The germline V gene has CDR1 LGHNA and CDR2 YSLEER. The CDR3 sequence is 18 residues long. V lost 4 bases to trimming and J lost 0 bases; unmatched junction nucleotides: 9. As DNA, the CDR3 is TGCGCCAGCAGCCTACTAGCGGGGGGCTTGCCGTACCAAGAGACCCAGTACTTC. This translates into CASSLLAGGLPYQETQYF.

The chain joins TRBV5-1 to TRBJ2-1; tentative D call: TRBD1 (5 bases). Germline V gene data show CDR1 as SGHRS and CDR2 as YFSETQ. Trimming took 0 bases from V and 6 from J, leaving 13 bases between them. This CDR3 contains 15 residues. The CDR3 coding sequence is TGCGCCAGCAGCTTGGAAATTGCAGGGTCCAATGAGCAGTTCTTC. It translates to CASSLEIAGSNEQFF.

The rearrangement uses TRBV19 and TRBJ1-2; 9 bases map to TRBD1. CDR3 length: 13 residues. The junction had 7 bases not matched to a gene; V was cut back by 6 bases and J by 8 bases. Germline V gene data show CDR1 as LNHDA and CDR2 as SQIVND (reference sequence). The CDR3 DNA reads as TGTGCCAGTAGACGGGACAGGGAAGGGGGCTACACCTTC. This gives the protein CASRRDREGGYTF.

CDR3 nucleotides: TGTGCCAGCAGTTTACTAGCGGGGTTATACAATGAGCAGTTCTTC. The encoded protein is CASSLLAGLYNEQFF. J is TRBJ2-1 and V is TRBV2; TRBD2 matches 10 bases. The CDR3 runs 15 residues. CDR1 and CDR2 (germline): SNHLY, FYNNEI. Trimming took 5 bases from V and 4 from J; bases not matched to a gene: 5.

The chain employs TRBV5-1 and TRBJ2-2, with a weak D call TRBD2 (6 bases). This CDR3 spans 15 amino acids. Germline V gene sequence: CDR1 SGHRS, CDR2 YFSETQ. The ends were cut back, 0 bases at V and 6 bases at J, with 12 bases in the middle. The CDR3 spells CASSLAPGVAGELFF. The CDR3 DNA reads TGCGCCAGCAGCTTGGCCCCGGGGGTAGCCGGGGAGCTGTTTTTT.

The genes are TRBV7-6 and TRBJ1-1, with TRBD1 matching 7 bases. The ends lost 6 bases at V and 5 bases at J; junction bases unmatched: 6. The CDR3 is 13 residues long. Germline loops: CDR1 SGHVS, CDR2 FNYEAQ. CDR3: CASSNDRDTEAFF. DNA of the CDR3: TGTGCCAGCAGTAACGACAGGGATACTGAAGCTTTCTTT.

This chain links TRBV7-2 with TRBJ2-1; TRBD2 agrees at 7 bases. V shed 5 bases, J shed 4 bases, and the junction held 8 bases outside the gene matches. CDR1 and CDR2 from the germline V gene are SGHTA and FQGNSA. This CDR3 is 15 amino acids long. The DNA of the CDR3 is TGTGCCAGCAGCAAAAGCGGGACCGCATACAATGAGCAGTTCTTC. Translation gives CASSKSGTAYNEQFF.